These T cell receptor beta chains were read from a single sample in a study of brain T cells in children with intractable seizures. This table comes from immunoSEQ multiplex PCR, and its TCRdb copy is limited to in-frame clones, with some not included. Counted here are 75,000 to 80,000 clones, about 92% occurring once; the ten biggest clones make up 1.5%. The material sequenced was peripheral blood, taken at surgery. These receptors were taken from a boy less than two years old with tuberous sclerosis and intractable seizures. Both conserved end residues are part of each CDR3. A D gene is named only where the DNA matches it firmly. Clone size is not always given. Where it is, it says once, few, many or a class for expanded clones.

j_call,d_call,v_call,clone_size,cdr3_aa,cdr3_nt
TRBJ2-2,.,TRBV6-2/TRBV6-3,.,CASSYVLGGTGELFF,TGTGCCAGCAGTTACGTCCTGGGGGGCACCGGGGAGCTGTTTTTT
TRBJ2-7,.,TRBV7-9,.,CASSLQGYEQYF,TGTGCCAGCAGCTTACAGGGGTACGAGCAGTACTTC
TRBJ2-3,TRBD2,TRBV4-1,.,CASSRGLAGGGTQYF,TGCGCCAGCAGCCGGGGACTAGCGGGAGGAGGTACGCAGTATTTT
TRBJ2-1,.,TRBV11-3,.,CASSLFLNEQFF,TGTGCCAGCAGCTTATTTCTTAATGAGCAGTTCTTC
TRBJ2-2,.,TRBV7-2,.,CASSLRLVNTGELFF,TGTGCCAGCAGCTTGAGACTAGTAAATACCGGGGAGCTGTTTTTT
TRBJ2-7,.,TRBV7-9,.,CASSPGDYEQYF,TGTGCCAGCAGCCCGGGGGACTACGAGCAGTACTTC
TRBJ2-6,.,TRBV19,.,CASTPGGGGANVLTF,TGTGCCAGTACCCCGGGCGGTGGAGGGGCCAACGTCCTGACTTTC
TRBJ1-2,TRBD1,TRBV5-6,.,CASSLGGPEGGYTF,TGTGCCAGCAGCTTAGGGGGCCCCGAGGGTGGCTACACCTTC
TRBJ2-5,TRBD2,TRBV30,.,CAWSLAGLKETQYF,TGTGCCTGGAGCCTAGCGGGACTGAAAGAGACCCAGTACTTC
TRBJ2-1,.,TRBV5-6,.,CASSTEGRSSYNEQFF,TGTGCCAGCAGCACCGAGGGACGAAGCTCCTACAATGAGCAGTTCTTC
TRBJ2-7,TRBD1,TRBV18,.,CASSPDPPGQGSYEQYF,TGTGCCAGCTCACCGGATCCTCCGGGACAGGGATCCTACGAGCAGTACTTC
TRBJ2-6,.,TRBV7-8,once,CASSLGPGGLSGANVLTF,TGTGCCAGCAGCTTAGGGCCAGGGGGACTAAGTGGGGCCAACGTCCTGACTTTC
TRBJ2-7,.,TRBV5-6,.,CASSLSGGTEQYF,TGTGCCAGCAGCCTGAGTGGCGGCACCGAGCAGTACTTC
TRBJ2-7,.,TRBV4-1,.,CASSFRTAGYEQYF,TGCGCCAGCAGCTTCCGGACAGCGGGCTACGAGCAGTACTTC
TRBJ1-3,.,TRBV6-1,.,CASSEQVFSGNTIYF,TGTGCCAGCAGTGAGCAGGTTTTCTCTGGAAACACCATATATTTT
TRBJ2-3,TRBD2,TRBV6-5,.,CASSPSSGGPNTQYF,TGTGCCAGCAGTCCCTCTTCGGGGGGGCCGAATACGCAGTATTTT
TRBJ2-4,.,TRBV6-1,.,CASSEVRVMVGKNIQYF,TGTGCCAGCAGTGAAGTGAGGGTTATGGTCGGCAAAAACATTCAGTACTTC
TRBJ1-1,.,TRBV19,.,CASSMAGGGEAFF,TGTGCCAGTAGTATGGCGGGGGGCGGTGAAGCTTTCTTT